A selection of T cell receptor beta chains follows, all from one sample in a study of blood T cells in healthy people across ages. TCRdb called the 5' RACE reads again in MiXCR, with one record for every CDR3 protein. The sample records approximately 800,000 distinct CDR3 sequences, roughly 35% being singletons. The sequencing sample was made of blood. These receptors all stem from a man aged 18 to 30 in good health. The CDR3 runs from the conserved cysteine through the conserved F or W. Fields, in order: J gene, V gene, CDR3 length, CDR3 protein.

TRBJ2-4	TRBV6-2/TRBV6-3	14	CASSYGFDENIQYF
TRBJ2-2	TRBV11-2	16	CASSLDYGQNTGELFF
TRBJ2-3	TRBV2	14	CASDGDLGTDTQYF
TRBJ2-3	TRBV2	17	CASSGGTSGVSGDTQYF
TRBJ1-2	TRBV12-3/TRBV12-4	15	CASSLRLGENYGYTF
TRBJ2-1	TRBV7-9	14	CASSPTDRTNEQFF
TRBJ2-7	TRBV4-3	14	CASSQYSGAYEQYF
TRBJ2-1	TRBV14	16	CASSQGVGGSYNEQFF
TRBJ2-3	TRBV3-1	15	CASSQGGISTDTQYF
TRBJ1-1	TRBV5-5	14	CASSLVQKNTEAFF
TRBJ2-3	TRBV4-3	18	CASSQERSLGLGPDTQYF
TRBJ2-1	TRBV6-5	16	CASSRFAETTGDEQFF
TRBJ2-7	TRBV18	13	CASSTDSKGSQYF
TRBJ1-1	TRBV27	14	CASSLYLGNTEAFF
TRBJ1-2	TRBV6-5	13	CASSPTGRVGYTF
TRBJ1-6	TRBV11-2	15	CASSSRQTNNSPLHF
TRBJ1-1	TRBV2	13	CASSKGEGTEAFF
TRBJ1-6	TRBV27	16	CASSLSGSSYNSPLHF
TRBJ2-3	TRBV20-1	17	CSARDIGQGARTDTQYF
TRBJ2-7	TRBV12-3/TRBV12-4	13	CASRTGRATEQYF
NA	TRBV7-2	13	CASSSDGVNIQYF
TRBJ1-6	TRBV6-5	16	CASSYDSGPDESPLHF
TRBJ1-6	TRBV15	14	CATSRDLKNSPLHF
TRBJ2-7	TRBV24-1	14	CATRWLAGSDEQYF
TRBJ2-4	TRBV30	13	CAWRGTEFGEQYF
TRBJ1-4	TRBV13	17	CASSQTRPDRGNEKLFF
TRBJ2-5	TRBV29-1	13	CSVEEQTEGTQYF
TRBJ2-1	TRBV10-3	15	CAISGATGPYNEQFF
TRBJ2-5	TRBV6-2/TRBV6-3	12	CASSYELPAQYF
TRBJ1-2	TRBV12-3/TRBV12-4	16	CASSTSSRPPNYGYTF
TRBJ1-1	TRBV29-1	13	CSGGLSGYTEAFF
TRBJ1-2	TRBV4-3	14	CASSQAPANYGYTF
TRBJ2-1	TRBV10-2	14	CASSTLAPYNEQFF
NA	TRBV5-1	17	CASSLTFAGQGIYEQYF
TRBJ2-3	TRBV27	14	CASHSESSTDTQYF
TRBJ1-4	TRBV2	14	CASSEKGSNEKLFF
TRBJ2-1	TRBV3-1	16	CASSHSGRRYYNEQFF
TRBJ2-1	TRBV6-2/TRBV6-3	16	CASSGQRMSSYNEQFF
NA	TRBV9	14	CASNVEGGRETQYF
TRBJ2-1	TRBV10-3	15	CAISESKGYGNEQFF
TRBJ2-1	TRBV12-3/TRBV12-4	13	CASSPDGGDEQFF
TRBJ2-7	TRBV20-1	15	CSARTPSGGYNEQYF